Listed here are 20 T cell receptor beta chains from one sample, sequenced in a study of T cell responses to AZD1222 COVID-19 vaccine. Generated by immunoSEQ multiplex PCR, the TCRdb table keeps only in-frame clones and is missing some. This sample has some 190,000 clones, with around 94% found just once. The source material was peripheral blood, sampled 28 days after the second dose of the MenACWY control vaccine. The receptors shown here come from an adult who received the MenACWY meningococcal vaccine as a control.

As DNA, the CDR3 is TGTGCCAGCAGCGTAGCAGGCTTTCGCAATCAGCCCCAGCATTTT. It specifies CASSVAGFRNQPQHF. The rearrangement joins TRBV9 to TRBJ1-5, with D uncertain. The germline V and J ends were trimmed by 0 bases and 2 bases, with 9 bases remaining between them. In germline, CDR1 is SGDLS, CDR2 YYNGEE. The CDR3 has 15 amino acids.

This chain connects TRBV7-3 to TRBJ2-3; D is possibly TRBD1 (5 bases). V was shortened by 2 bases and J by 4 bases, with 10 bases between the two germline ends. CDR3 length equals 14 residues. Germline CDR1 SGHTA, CDR2 FQGTGA. Here the CDR3 reads CASSLSQGSDTQYF. The CDR3 DNA follows: TGTGCCAGCAGCTTATCGCAGGGATCAGATACGCAGTATTTT.

This rearrangement joins TRBV7-9 to TRBJ2-7; D gene uncertain. Looked up from germline, CDR1 is SEHNR and CDR2 is FQNEAQ (reference sequence). With 4 bases removed from V and 6 bases from J, the gap between germline ends came to 13 bases. The CDR3 length is 13 residues. CDR3 sequence: CASSSNKGPEQYF. CDR3 in DNA: TGTGCCAGCAGCTCGAATAAGGGTCCCGAGCAGTACTTC.

V gene TRBV7-2 combines with J gene TRBJ1-2, with D hard to call. Germline V gene sequence: CDR1 SGHTA, CDR2 FQGNSA. Trimming shortened V by 4 bases and J by 1 base, and 13 bases separated the two germline ends. The CDR3 length is 15 residues. DNA for the CDR3: TGTGCCAGCAGCTCCGCGCCGGGGAATAACTATGGCTACACCTTC. Translating gives CASSSAPGNNYGYTF.

The chain has TRBV19 and TRBJ1-5; D is unresolved. Trimming removed 2 bases at V and 4 bases at J, with 3 bases between. In germline, CDR1 is LNHDA, CDR2 SQIVND (reference sequence). The CDR3 covers 12 residues. The CDR3 here is CASSINNQPQHF. CDR3 bases: TGTGCCAGTAGTATAAATAATCAGCCCCAGCATTTT.

This clone was observed a handful of times. The chain recombines TRBV6-5 with TRBJ1-1; weak D call: TRBD1 (5 bases). The CDR3 extends over 14 amino acids. CDR1 and CDR2 from the germline V gene are MNHEY and SVGAGI. The germline V and J ends were trimmed by 4 bases and 1 base, with 10 bases remaining between them. CDR3 coding DNA: TGTGCCAGCAGTTCCGGGACGGCGAACACTGAAGCTTTCTTT. The encoded protein is CASSSGTANTEAFF.

This clone was counted a single time. V is TRBV6-1 and J is TRBJ2-5; perhaps TRBD1 as D (5 bases). The V end lost 4 bases, the J end lost 0 bases, and 15 bases lay between the germline ends. The CDR3 has 16 residues. Germline lookup yields CDR1 MNHNS and CDR2 SASEGT. This chain's CDR3 is CASSGGWTKYQETQYF. The CDR3 DNA reads as TGTGCCAGCAGTGGGGGCTGGACAAAGTACCAAGAGACCCAGTACTTC.

V and J are TRBV7-2 and TRBJ1-2, with no clear D. CDR1 is SGHTA and CDR2 is FQGNSA in the germline V gene. Deletions cut 2 bases from V and 0 bases from J, with 4 bases between. The CDR3 covers 13 residues. CDR3 amino acids: CASSLPTNYGYTF. In DNA form, the CDR3 reads TGTGCCAGCAGCTTACCCACTAACTATGGCTACACCTTC.

The rearrangement joins TRBV11-2 to TRBJ2-5; a possible D gene is TRBD1 (6 bases). There are 15 residues in the CDR3. The V end lost 1 base, the J end lost 4 bases, and 13 bases lay between the germline ends. Looked up from germline, CDR1 is SGHAT and CDR2 is FQNNGV. CDR3 in amino acids: CASSLGQQGGETQYF. CDR3 DNA: TGTGCCAGCAGCTTAGGTCAACAGGGTGGAGAGACCCAGTACTTC.

The J gene is TRBJ2-7, the V gene TRBV7-8; D unclear. Germline CDR1 reads SGHVS; CDR2 reads FQNEAQ. V lost 5 bases and J lost 0, with 11 bases in between. This CDR3 has 14 amino acids. CDR3: CASSPGGSSYEQYF. CDR3 nucleotide sequence: TGTGCCAGCAGCCCTGGCGGTAGCTCCTACGAGCAGTACTTC.

The CDR3 bases are TGTGCCAGCGGGGACAGGTTCACCGGGGAGCTGTTTTTT. It is translated as CASGDRFTGELFF. The chain combines TRBV2 with TRBJ2-2; 8 positions agree with TRBD1. This CDR3 has 13 residues. V dropped 8 bases and J dropped 4; count of bases not matched to a gene: 3. CDR1 is SNHLY, CDR2 FYNNEI, per germline. Together with reference TRBV2 and TRBJ2-2, the CDR3 gives the full variable domain: EPEVTQTPSHQVTQMGQEVILRCVPISNHLYFYWYRQILGQKVEFLVSFYNNEISEKSEIFDDQFSVERPDGSNFTLKIRSTKLEDSAMYFCASGDRFTGELFFGEGSRLTVL.

V and J are TRBV5-8 and TRBJ1-2, with D tentatively TRBD1 (5 bases). The CDR3 is 14 residues long. Germline V gene data show CDR1 as SGHTS and CDR2 as YDEGEE. The V and J ends lost 0 bases and 2 bases respectively, with 8 bases between them. This CDR3 reads CASSLDRGNYGYTF. The CDR3 bases are TGTGCCAGCAGCTTGGATCGGGGCAACTATGGCTACACCTTC.

This rearrangement joins TRBV2 to TRBJ1-6, with 7 bases identical to TRBD1. CDR1 is SNHLY and CDR2 is FYNNEI in the germline V gene. Trimming cost V 7 bases and J 7 bases; bases outside gene matches: 4. The CDR3 length is 13 residues. The CDR3 loop reads CASTRDRNSPLHF. The CDR3 nucleotides read TGTGCCAGCACGAGGGACAGAAATTCACCCCTCCACTTT.

The V gene is TRBV5-1, the J gene TRBJ2-3; 7 bases align to TRBD2. Trimming at V came to 1 base and at J to 0 bases, leaving 5 bases not matched to a gene. CDR1 SGHRS and CDR2 YFSETQ come from the germline V gene. The CDR3 is made up of 16 amino acids. The CDR3 region has the DNA TGCGCCAGCAGCTTGCCGCGGGGGACCAGCACAGATACGCAGTATTTT. Translated, it gives CASSLPRGTSTDTQYF.

J is TRBJ1-1 and V is TRBV6-5; D is ambiguous. The CDR3 length is 12 residues. Germline lookup yields CDR1 MNHEY and CDR2 SVGAGI. V dropped 4 bases and J dropped 1 base, with 4 bases sitting between them. The CDR3 DNA is TGTGCCAGCAGTTCAAGGAACACTGAAGCTTTCTTT. Translated: CASSSRNTEAFF.

This clone has a single count. The chain combines TRBV7-8 with TRBJ2-3; TRBD1 matches 9 bases. Germline-derived CDR1 and CDR2 are SGHVS and FQNEAQ. J lost 5 bases, V lost 3 bases, and 9 bases had no gene match. There are 16 residues in the CDR3. CDR3 DNA: TGTGCCAGCAGCTTCGTCCGGGACAGGGCAAAAGATACGCAGTATTTT. It is translated as CASSFVRDRAKDTQYF.

This chain connects TRBV6-2 or TRBV6-3 to TRBJ2-3; 9 bases match TRBD2. CDR1 and CDR2 from the germline V gene are MNHEY and SVGEGT. J gave up 4 bases and V 4 bases, and 15 bases lay outside the gene matches. The CDR3 has 18 residues. CDR3 coding DNA: TGTGCCAGCAGTTCCGGTAGGGTAGCGGGGGCCGAGGCAGATACGCAGTATTTT. Protein product: CASSSGRVAGAEADTQYF.

This chain joins TRBV5-1 and TRBJ2-3; the match to TRBD2 covers 7 bases. CDR1 is SGHRS, CDR2 YFSETQ, per germline. The CDR3 loop spans 17 amino acids. With V trimmed by 4 bases and J by 3 bases, 14 bases remained unmatched. DNA for the CDR3: TGCGCCAGCAGCAATTCTGCGGTGAGGGGAGGGACAGATACGCAGTATTTT. Its translation: CASSNSAVRGGTDTQYF. The entire variable domain, with the rest obtained from reference TRBV5-1 and TRBJ2-3, is as follows: KAGVTQTPRYLIKTRGQQVTLSCSPISGHRSVSWYQQTPGQGLQFLFEYFSETQRNKGNFPGRFSGRQFSNSRSEMNVSTLELGDSALYLCASSNSAVRGGTDTQYFGPGTRLTVL.

The chain joins TRBV3-1 (or the pseudogene TRBV3-2) to TRBJ2-6; D is perhaps TRBD1 (6 bases). This CDR3 is 17 amino acids long. Germline CDR1 is LGHDT and CDR2 is YNNKEL (reference sequence). V lost 4 bases, J lost 3 bases, and 16 bases lay in between. The CDR3: CASSPKLQGGGANVLTF. The DNA of the CDR3 is TGTGCCAGCAGCCCAAAGCTACAGGGTGGTGGGGCCAACGTCCTGACTTTC.

V and J are TRBV5-1 and TRBJ2-1; TRBD2 matches at 9 bases. The J segment lost 6 bases and the V segment lost 4 bases, leaving 8 bases of the junction unmatched. The CDR3 covers 15 residues. CDR1 SGHRS and CDR2 YFSETQ come from the germline V gene. The DNA of the CDR3 is TGCGCCAGCAGCAGCCTAGCGGGACTCACCAATGAGCAGTTCTTC. It is translated as CASSSLAGLTNEQFF.